These T cell receptor beta chains were read from a single sample in a study of identical twins. One entry per CDR3 protein results from TCRdb running MiXCR on the 5' RACE reads. Among approximately 890,000 distinct CDR3 sequences listed, 9% to 15% were seen once. These data also formed part of another study, on yellow fever vaccine responses in identical twins.

Sequenced sample: PBMCs. Every receptor here comes from a woman aged 18-29 years in good health. The CDR3 runs from the conserved cysteine through the conserved F or W. D genes are given only for firm matches. Not all rows give a size; the values are once, few, many and, for expanded clones, a class.

size	J	V	D	CDR3	DNA
.	TRBJ1-1	TRBV11-2	.	CASSLPLRGNTEAFF	TGTGCCAGCAGCTTACCTTTGAGGGGAAACACTGAAGCTTTCTTT
.	TRBJ2-5	TRBV5-5	TRBD1	CASSLETGVGETQYF	TGTGCCAGCAGCCTTGAGACAGGGGTTGGGGAGACCCAGTACTTC
.	TRBJ2-6	TRBV6-2/TRBV6-3	TRBD1	CASRGRGLLGANVLTF	TGTGCCAGCCGGGGCAGGGGGCTGCTGGGGGCCAACGTCCTGACTTTC
few	TRBJ2-1	TRBV7-2	.	CASSLGQSLGQFF	TGTGCCAGCAGCCTAGGACAGTCCCTCGGGCAGTTCTTC
.	TRBJ2-1	TRBV20-1	TRBD1	CSARSQGAPNEQFF	TGCAGTGCTAGGTCCCAGGGGGCTCCCAATGAGCAGTTCTTC
.	TRBJ2-7	TRBV20-1	.	CSALRLDAISYEQYF	TGCAGTGCCCTGAGACTGGACGCAATTTCCTACGAGCAGTACTTC
.	TRBJ2-7	TRBV7-8	TRBD1	CASSLIQGPTYEQYF	TGTGCCAGCAGCTTAATACAGGGGCCAACCTACGAGCAGTACTTC
many	TRBJ2-1	TRBV10-3	TRBD2	CAISVQSGLAGNNEQFF	TGTGCCATCAGTGTCCAATCGGGACTAGCGGGGAACAATGAGCAGTTCTTC
many	TRBJ1-5	TRBV6-5	TRBD1	CASRDGQGNQPQHF	TGTGCCAGCAGGGACGGACAGGGCAATCAGCCCCAGCATTTT
.	TRBJ1-1	TRBV12-3/TRBV12-4	.	CASTKVGSTEAFF	TGTGCCAGCACTAAGGTGGGGAGTACTGAAGCTTTCTTT
few	TRBJ1-2	TRBV6-1	.	CASSDSGFGYTF	TGTGCCAGCAGTGATTCTGGGTTTGGCTACACCTTC
few	TRBJ1-5	TRBV20-1	.	CSAKPAGGNSNQPQHF	TGCAGTGCTAAACCTGCCGGCGGGAATAGCAATCAGCCCCAGCATTTT
few	TRBJ1-5	TRBV2	.	CASSEESGNQPQHF	TGTGCCAGCAGTGAAGAGAGCGGCAATCAGCCCCAGCATTTT
many	TRBJ2-4	TRBV4-1	TRBD2	CASSQGGGGKNIQYF	TGCGCCAGCAGCCAAGGTGGCGGGGGCAAAAACATTCAGTACTTC
.	TRBJ2-5	TRBV15	TRBD2	CATSTGTSGTMQETQYF	TGTGCCACCAGCACAGGGACTAGCGGGACCATGCAAGAGACCCAGTACTTC
many	TRBJ2-2	TRBV12-3/TRBV12-4	.	CASSSGTGMAGELFF	TGTGCCAGCAGCTCCGGGACGGGGATGGCCGGGGAGCTGTTTTTT
few	TRBJ2-1	TRBV2	TRBD2	CASSEIGWTSQDEQFF	TGTGCCAGCAGTGAAATAGGTTGGACTAGTCAGGATGAGCAGTTCTTC
.	TRBJ1-1	TRBV15	TRBD1	CATSRAGGEAFF	TGTGCCACCAGCAGGGCAGGGGGGGAAGCTTTCTTT
.	TRBJ2-3	TRBV6-4	TRBD1	CASSEGTGGTDTQYF	TGTGCCAGCAGTGAAGGTACAGGGGGCACAGATACGCAGTATTTT
.	TRBJ2-1	TRBV5-1	TRBD2	CASSLALQTSGYNEQFF	TGCGCCAGCAGCTTGGCCTTGCAGACTAGCGGGTACAATGAGCAGTTCTTC
.	TRBJ2-3	TRBV20-1	.	CSTRRLVPSTDTQYF	TGCAGTACACGACGATTGGTCCCTAGCACAGATACGCAGTATTTT
.	TRBJ1-6	TRBV3-1	.	CASSQTLGRNNSPLHF	TGTGCCAGCAGCCAAACGCTAGGACGAAATAATTCACCCCTCCACTTT
many	TRBJ2-7	TRBV5-4	TRBD2	CASSLGGTSVHGEQYF	TGTGCCAGCAGCTTGGGTGGGACTAGCGTCCACGGCGAGCAGTACTTC
.	TRBJ2-1	TRBV14	.	CASSLPVGEQFF	TGTGCCAGCAGCTTACCGGTTGGTGAGCAGTTCTTC
few	TRBJ1-2	TRBV2	TRBD1	CATFGGQGANYGYTF	TGTGCCACCTTCGGCGGACAGGGGGCTAACTATGGCTACACCTTC
.	TRBJ2-1	TRBV12-5	TRBD1	CASGLVQGGLNEQFF	TGTGCTAGTGGTTTGGTACAGGGGGGACTTAATGAGCAGTTCTTC
.	TRBJ1-1	TRBV5-1	.	CASSQGSLWTEAFF	TGCGCCAGCAGTCAGGGATCTTTGTGGACTGAAGCTTTCTTT
.	TRBJ2-5	TRBV6-5	.	CASSYAYDAFMETQYF	TGTGCCAGCAGTTACGCTTATGACGCGTTTATGGAGACCCAGTACTTC